This T cell receptor (beta chain) was captured by sequencing in a study of shared clonotypes between healthy human individuals. Study summary: Three plates each covered CD4 naive and memory; CD8 naive two, CD8 memory one.

Germline CDR1 reads SGDLS; CDR2 reads YYNGEE. V was trimmed by 0 bases and J by 1 base, leaving 7 bases between them. The CDR3 length is 14 residues. Study outcomes and limitations: Clonotype sharing among donors, it was expected, would be affected by sequencing depth.

Naive CD8 cells lacked CD45RO and underwent positive selection for CCR7, leaving out terminally differentiated effector memory CD45RA+ cells. With regard to this clone: Its specificity is not known. Other DNA sequences within the sample encode an identical CDR3.

Sorted-subset replicate PCR reactions were performed with around 200 ng DNA, corresponding to roughly 27,000 T cell genomes. The repertoire was sequenced with immunoSEQ multiplex PCR; TCRdb's copy has only in-frame clones and lacks some. The sample has over 2 million clones, approximately 95% seen once. The chain employs TRBV9 and TRBJ2-5; maybe TRBD2 (6 bases). The sample comprised naive CD8+ T cells sorted from blood. The sequence was obtained from a man younger than 35 in good health. The CDR3 here is CASSVEGGQETQYF. The CDR3 bases are TGTGCCAGCAGCGTAGAGGGAGGCCAAGAGACCCAGTACTTC.